This T cell receptor (beta chain) was sequenced during a study of identical twins. cDNA molecules carried unique molecular identifiers, and template switching added a universal primer site. TCRdb re-analysed the 5' RACE reads in MiXCR, keeping a single row per CDR3 protein. The data show about 730,000 distinct CDR3 sequences, with around 20% seen just once and roughly 4.3% held by the top ten. Overall study findings and caveats: Reduced insertions were recorded for abundant cord blood beta clonotypes, with no such pattern in memory repertoires.

The table lists this clonotype with many counts. Antigen: not known. This CDR3 contains 15 residues. From germline, CDR1 is SGHRS and CDR2 YFSETQ. V lost 0 bases, J lost 2 bases, and 11 bases lay in between. The same data also went into a second study, on T cells expressing NK-cell markers. That work states: Investigators obtained TCR beta repertoires from sorted CD3+CD56+NKG2C+, CD3+CD56+NKG2C- and CD3+CD56-NKG2C+ T cells.

This chain links TRBV5-1 with TRBJ1-2; unclear D gene. The sequence derives from a woman aged 18 to 35 in good health. The sample was PBMCs. Written as DNA, the CDR3 is TGCGCCAGCAGCTTGGGACCGACGGGAAACTATGGCTACACCTTC. Translation: CASSLGPTGNYGYTF.